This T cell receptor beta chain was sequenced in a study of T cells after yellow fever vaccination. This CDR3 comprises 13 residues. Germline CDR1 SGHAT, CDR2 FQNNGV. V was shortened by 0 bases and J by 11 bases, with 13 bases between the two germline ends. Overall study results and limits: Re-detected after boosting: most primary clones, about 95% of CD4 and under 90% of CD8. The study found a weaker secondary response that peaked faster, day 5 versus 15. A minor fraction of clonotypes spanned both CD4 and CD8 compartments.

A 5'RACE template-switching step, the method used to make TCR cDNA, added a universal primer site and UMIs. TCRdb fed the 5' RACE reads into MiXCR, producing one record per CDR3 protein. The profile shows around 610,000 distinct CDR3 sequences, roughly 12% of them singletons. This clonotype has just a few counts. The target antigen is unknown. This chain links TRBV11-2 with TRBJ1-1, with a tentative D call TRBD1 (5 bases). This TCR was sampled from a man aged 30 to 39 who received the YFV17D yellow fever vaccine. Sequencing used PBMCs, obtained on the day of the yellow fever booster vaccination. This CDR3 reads CASSLDPGRGAFF. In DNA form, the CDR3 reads TGTGCCAGCAGCTTAGATCCGGGGCGAGGCGCTTTCTTT.